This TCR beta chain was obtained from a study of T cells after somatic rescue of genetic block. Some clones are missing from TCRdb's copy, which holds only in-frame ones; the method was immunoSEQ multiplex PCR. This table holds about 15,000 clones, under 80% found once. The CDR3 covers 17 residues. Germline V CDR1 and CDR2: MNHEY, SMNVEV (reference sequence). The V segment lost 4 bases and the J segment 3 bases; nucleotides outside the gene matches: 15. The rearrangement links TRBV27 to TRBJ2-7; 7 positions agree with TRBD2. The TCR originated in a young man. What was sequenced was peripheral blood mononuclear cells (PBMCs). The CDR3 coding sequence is TGTGCCAGCAGTTCTCGGGGAAGAGGGGAGGGGAGCTACGAGCAGTACTTC. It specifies CASSSRGRGEGSYEQYF.